This TCR beta chain was recorded in a study of vaccination and CD4 T cells after COVID-19. With regard to this clonotype: Its target is not known.

Trimming removed 1 base from V and 3 bases from J; junction bases left unmatched: 9. In germline, CDR1 is SGHTA, CDR2 FQGNSA. There are 16 residues in the CDR3. Treatment denoted: approximately 9-day PBMC culture with coronavirus spike peptide pools or control peptides (ViraFEST assay). Negative selection yielded CD4+ T cells from day-10 cultures. Sequenced with the Oncomine TCR Beta short-read assay was DNA taken from cultured CD4+ T cells. TCRdb ran MiXCR on the PCR reads and lists one entry per CDR3 protein. Of about 20,000 distinct CDR3 sequences in the sample, 65% to 70% are singletons; the top ten hold 3.5% to 4.5%.

Sequenced input: CD4+ T cells from blood, cultured in vitro. This chain connects TRBV7-2 to TRBJ2-7; 7 bases map to TRBD2. The receptor was isolated from a human donor who had recovered from COVID-19. CDR3 nucleotide sequence: TGTGCCAGCAGCTTAGGTTCCGGACTAGGGCTCTACGAGCAGTACTTC. Translation: CASSLGSGLGLYEQYF.